Each of the 13 T cell receptor beta chains below was sequenced from the same sample in a study of blood T cell repertoires in COVID-19. This table comes from immunoSEQ multiplex PCR, and its TCRdb copy is limited to in-frame clones, with some not included. Among some 50,000 clones, about 83% were seen once, and the ten largest hold 8% to 9%. The sequenced sample was peripheral blood. These receptors all come from an older man in a cohort sampled during active COVID-19.

This clone was detected once. The chain combines TRBV5-4 with TRBJ1-3; 8 nucleotides agree with TRBD1. V trimming: 3 bases; J trimming: 5 bases; junction bases outside the gene matches: 4. This CDR3 is built from 14 residues. Germline V gene sequence: CDR1 SGHNT, CDR2 YYREEE (reference sequence). The chain's CDR3 is CASSSGGQRNTIYF. CDR3 bases: TGTGCCAGCAGCTCAGGGGGCCAACGAAACACCATATATTTT.

V gene TRBV28 combines with J gene TRBJ1-4; D is ambiguous. V lost 2 bases to trimming and J lost 4 bases, with 17 bases between them. Germline assignment: CDR1 MDHEN and CDR2 SYDVKM. The CDR3 loop spans 17 amino acids. The DNA of the CDR3 is TGTGCCAGCAGTTTACCCTTTCGACAAGGACTTAATGAAAAACTGTTTTTT. Translating it yields CASSLPFRQGLNEKLFF.

The chain combines TRBV7-2 with TRBJ2-1, with 8 bases lining up with TRBD1. Germline assignment: CDR1 SGHTA and CDR2 FQGNSA. The trim removed 8 bases at V and 2 bases at J, leaving 14 bases unmatched. CDR3 length: 17 amino acids. Here the CDR3 reads CASQTLPGQGPYNEQFF. DNA for the CDR3: TGTGCCAGCCAAACCCTCCCTGGACAGGGCCCCTACAATGAGCAGTTCTTC.

The chain combines TRBV5-4 with TRBJ1-6; D is perhaps TRBD1 (5 bases). With 4 bases removed from V and 7 bases from J, the gap between germline ends came to 15 bases. CDR1 is SGHNT and CDR2 is YYREEE in the germline V gene (reference sequence). The CDR3 has 15 residues. The CDR3 nucleotides are TGTGCCAGCAGCCGGGCCCCGGGGGGGAATTCACCCCTCCACTTT. Protein: CASSRAPGGNSPLHF.

The chain employs TRBV30 and TRBJ1-1; D may be TRBD1 (6 bases). Germline V gene lookup returns CDR1 GTSNPN and CDR2 SVGIG (reference sequence). Trimming took off 4 bases at V and 1 base at J, with 10 bases between the two ends. There are 13 residues in the CDR3. The CDR3: CAWTGGENTEAFF. The CDR3 nucleotides are TGTGCCTGGACGGGGGGCGAGAACACTGAAGCTTTCTTT.

This rearrangement joins TRBV7-2 to TRBJ2-3, with D perhaps TRBD1 (5 bases). The CDR3 covers 15 residues. V dropped 5 bases and J dropped 3 bases, with 15 bases sitting between them. Looked up from germline, CDR1 is SGHTA and CDR2 is FQGNSA. The DNA for the CDR3 is TGTGCCAGCAGCCACCAGGCAGGGAAGACAGATACGCAGTATTTT. Translation gives CASSHQAGKTDTQYF.

The sample holds one count of this clone. This rearrangement joins TRBV28 to TRBJ2-1; 12 positions agree with TRBD2. Trimming removed 6 bases from V and 10 bases from J; junction bases left unmatched: 4. The CDR3 sequence is 13 residues long. The V gene's germline CDR1 is MDHEN and CDR2 SYDVKM. The CDR3 reads CASRRTSGVEQFF. The CDR3 region has the DNA TGTGCCAGCAGACGGACTAGCGGGGTAGAGCAGTTCTTC.

In its sample, this clone was seen once. This chain uses TRBV5-1 with TRBJ2-7, with D perhaps matching TRBD2 (6 bases). V was clipped by 0 bases and J by 5 bases, with 21 bases between them. Germline CDR1 reads SGHRS; CDR2 reads YFSETQ. This CDR3 comprises 17 residues. For the CDR3, the DNA is TGCGCCAGCAGCTTGGTGGTGAGGGAGGACTACCCCCACGAGCAGTACTTC. Its protein product is CASSLVVREDYPHEQYF. The full variable domain, its missing parts supplied by reference TRBV5-1 and TRBJ2-7, is KAGVTQTPRYLIKTRGQQVTLSCSPISGHRSVSWYQQTPGQGLQFLFEYFSETQRNKGNFPGRFSGRQFSNSRSEMNVSTLELGDSALYLCASSLVVREDYPHEQYFGPGTRLTVT.

The chain combines TRBV18 with TRBJ2-7; D gene ambiguous. The CDR3 length is 13 residues. Germline V gene lookup returns CDR1 KGHSH and CDR2 LQKENI. Between the trimmed V and J ends, which lost 0 bases and 6 bases, there was a span of 9 bases. The CDR3 DNA sequence: TGTGCCAGCTCACCACCACAAAGCGCCGAGCAGTACTTC. It codes for CASSPPQSAEQYF.

J is TRBJ2-1 and V is TRBV30; 8 bases align to TRBD1. V dropped 4 bases and J dropped 5; count of bases not matched to a gene: 7. The CDR3 runs 14 residues. Germline CDR1 is GTSNPN and CDR2 is SVGIG (reference sequence). CDR3 nucleotide sequence: TGTGCCTGGACCGAGATGGACAGGGACAATGAGCAGTTCTTC. Translating gives CAWTEMDRDNEQFF.

This rearrangement joins TRBV28 to TRBJ1-2, with D possibly being TRBD1 (5 bases). Trimming removed 6 bases at V and 7 bases at J, with 18 bases between. From germline, CDR1 is MDHEN and CDR2 SYDVKM. The CDR3 loop spans 14 amino acids. The CDR3 DNA follows: TGTGCCAGCAGGCATCCGGGACTCATTATTGGCTACACCTTC. Its protein is CASRHPGLIIGYTF.

The rearrangement uses TRBV2 and TRBJ2-3, with 7 bases lining up with TRBD1. Germline CDR1 reads SNHLY; CDR2 reads FYNNEI. The CDR3 sequence is 14 residues long. V gave up 7 bases and J gave up 1 base; unmatched junction bases: 5. Here the CDR3 DNA reads TGTGCCAGCATAAAGGGGGCGGGCACAGATACGCAGTATTTT. Protein product: CASIKGAGTDTQYF.

The chain uses TRBV27 and TRBJ1-3; D not resolved. Per germline, CDR1 MNHEY and CDR2 SMNVEV (reference sequence). V was pared by 6 bases and J by 2 bases, with 8 bases between. The CDR3 consists of 13 residues. CDR3 bases: TGTGCCAGCAGCCCGGAGACTGGAAACACCATATATTTT. Protein: CASSPETGNTIYF.